This entry describes one TCR beta chain. The same CDR3 arises from other DNA sequences in this sample as well. With 3 bases removed from V and 2 bases from J, the gap between germline ends came to 6 bases. CDR1 is KGHSH, CDR2 LQKENI, per germline. This CDR3 comprises 13 residues. This sample stems from a study of T cell responses to AZD1222 COVID-19 vaccine. The overall study: Some second doses came at about 4 weeks and others at about 12 weeks; these were pooled.

Measured with immunoSEQ multiplex PCR; TCRdb has only the in-frame clones, and not every one. The repertoire holds around 94,000 clones, with approximately 90% as singletons. This specimen was peripheral blood, taken on day 0 of AZD1222 vaccination. The origin of this receptor is an adult in good health. The chain carries TRBV18 and TRBJ2-3; no definite D call. The CDR3 reads CASSPPSTDTQYF. The CDR3 nucleotides are TGTGCCAGCTCACCGCCCTCCACAGATACGCAGTATTTT.